This T cell receptor beta chain derives from a study of vaccination effects on CD4 cells after COVID-19. As regards this clone: The antigen is unknown.

Germline assignment: CDR1 PRHDT and CDR2 FYEKMQ (reference sequence). V dropped 1 base and J dropped 4; count of bases not matched to a gene: 3. The CDR3 totals 14 residues. Before sequencing took place, the ViraFEST assay used viral peptide pools to expand antigen-specific CD4+ T cells. The culture ran for nine to ten days, and then CD4+ T cells were isolated. Absence of prior SARS-CoV-2 infection characterized the vaccine recipients, who showed negative nucleocapsid antibodies. For each well, 1.9 million or so PBMC were cultured with about 9.4 IU/ml IL-2 and about 9.9 ug/ml peptides. Days 3 and 7 were when half the medium was replaced with IL-2 medium. The table came from immunoSEQ multiplex PCR; TCRdb's copy has only in-frame clones and leaves some out. Of some 25,000 clones listed, 55% to 75% are singletons.

The receptor comes from a human donor who received a COVID-19 vaccine. The chain carries TRBV13 and TRBJ2-7; 8 bases are shared with TRBD2. The sample in question was CD4+ T cells from PBMCs cultured with HCoV-OC43 spike peptides, obtained before COVID-19 vaccination. Noted subset: HCoV-OC43 spike overlapping peptide pool stimulation. CDR3 protein: CASSLAGTRYEQYF. CDR3 nucleotide sequence: TGTGCCAGCAGCTTAGCCGGGACTAGATACGAGCAGTACTTC.